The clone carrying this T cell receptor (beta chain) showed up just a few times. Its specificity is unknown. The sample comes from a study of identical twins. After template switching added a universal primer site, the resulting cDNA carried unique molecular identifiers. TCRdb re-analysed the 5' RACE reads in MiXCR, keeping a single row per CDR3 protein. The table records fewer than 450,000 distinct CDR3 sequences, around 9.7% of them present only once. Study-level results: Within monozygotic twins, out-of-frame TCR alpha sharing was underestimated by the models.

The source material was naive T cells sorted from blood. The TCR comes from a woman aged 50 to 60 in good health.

For the CDR3, the DNA is TGTGCCAGCACCACCACGCAACTAGGCTACACCTTC. This translates into CASTTTQLGYTF. The genes are TRBV6-6 and TRBJ1-2; D is ambiguous. CDR3 length: 12 residues. Between the trimmed V and J ends, which lost 7 bases and 8 bases, there was a span of 14 bases. CDR1 and CDR2 (germline): MNHNY, SVGAGI (reference sequence).